The TCR beta chain described here comes from a study of Tregs in tolerant kidney transplant recipients. Repertoires were generated with immunoSEQ multiplex PCR, while TCRdb's copy carries only in-frame clones and drops some. Of hundreds of thousands of clones in the sample, roughly four fifths were seen once. This receptor was taken from a human donor in good health. Specimen: CD4+ T cells from blood.

CDR3 amino acids: CASSAPSRANVLTF. Written as DNA, the CDR3 is TGTGCCAGCAGCGCCCCGAGTCGGGCCAACGTCCTGACTTTC. The chain employs TRBV9 and TRBJ2-6; D gene uncertain. CDR1 is SGDLS, CDR2 YYNGEE, per germline. The CDR3 consists of 14 residues. Deletions cut 3 bases from V and 5 bases from J, with 9 bases between.